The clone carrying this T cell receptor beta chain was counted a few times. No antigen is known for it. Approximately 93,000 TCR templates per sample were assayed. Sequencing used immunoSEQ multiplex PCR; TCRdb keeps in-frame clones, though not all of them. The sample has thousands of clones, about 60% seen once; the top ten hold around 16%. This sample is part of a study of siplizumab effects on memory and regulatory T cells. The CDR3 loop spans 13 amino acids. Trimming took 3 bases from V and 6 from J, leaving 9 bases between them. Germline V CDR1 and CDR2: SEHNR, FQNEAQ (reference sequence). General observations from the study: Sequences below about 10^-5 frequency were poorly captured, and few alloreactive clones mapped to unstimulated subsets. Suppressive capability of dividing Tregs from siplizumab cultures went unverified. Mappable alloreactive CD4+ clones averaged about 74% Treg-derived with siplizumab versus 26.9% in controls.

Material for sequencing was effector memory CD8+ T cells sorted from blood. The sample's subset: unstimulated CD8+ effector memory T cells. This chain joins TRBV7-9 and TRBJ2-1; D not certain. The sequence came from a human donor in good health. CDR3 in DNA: TGTGCCAGCAGCTTTCCCTCTGCCAATGAGCAGTTCTTC. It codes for CASSFPSANEQFF. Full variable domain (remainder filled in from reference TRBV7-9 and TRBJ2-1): DTGVSQNPRHKITKRGQNVTFRCDPISEHNRLYWYRQTLGQGPEFLTYFQNEAQLEKSRLLSDRFSAERPKGSFSTLEIQRTEQGDSAMYLCASSFPSANEQFFGPGTRLTVL.